This T cell receptor beta chain was sequenced during a study of blood T cell repertoires in COVID-19. Study overall: Donors in the United States, Italy and Spain gave samples during acute or convalescent COVID-19.

Germline CDR1 reads SGHKS; CDR2 reads YYEKEE (reference sequence). This CDR3 is 15 amino acids long. V was clipped by 0 bases and J by 15 bases, with 19 bases between them. Repertoires were generated with immunoSEQ multiplex PCR, while TCRdb's copy carries only in-frame clones and drops some. Here the sample spans 15,000 to 20,000 clones, approximately 85% being singletons. The chain has TRBV5-5 and TRBJ1-6, with D unresolved. The origin of this receptor is a man older than 75 with acute or convalescent COVID-19. Source material: peripheral blood. CDR3 region: CASSLADNPVYVLHF. The DNA for the CDR3 is TGTGCCAGCAGCTTGGCAGACAACCCGGTCTATGTCCTCCACTTT.